The source of this T cell receptor (beta chain) is a study of CD4 and CD8 cells across lung adenocarcinoma regions. TCRdb reprocessed the PCR reads via MiXCR and lists one record per CDR3 protein. The top ten clones hold roughly 17% of a sample with 13,000 or so distinct CDR3 sequences, roughly 40% of them seen once. V shed 5 bases, J shed 7 bases, and the junction held 4 bases outside the gene matches. This CDR3 region has 13 residues. In germline, CDR1 is MDHEN, CDR2 SYDVKM. This clonotype originated in a male donor with lung adenocarcinoma. The CD4 and CD8 labels of this study may be unreliable. The chain links TRBV28 to TRBJ1-2; TRBD1 agrees at 10 bases. The sample consisted of CD4+ T cells from the center of a lung tumor. CDR3 coding DNA: TGTGCCAGCAGTCAAGGGACAGGGGTTGGCTACACCTTC. Amino acids: CASSQGTGVGYTF.